This paragraph covers one TCR beta chain sequence. This entry is derived from a study of blood T cell repertoires in COVID-19. This CDR3 has 18 residues. Trimming left V 0 bases short and J 4 bases short, with 20 bases between. Germline CDR1 reads SGHRS; CDR2 reads YFSETQ. Participant ages covered about 18 to 95 years across about 22 US areas. As handled by the study authors: Cell counts per sample came from amplifying reference gene primers. Assay used: immunoSEQ multiplex PCR; TCRdb lists only in-frame clones, some missing. The DNA gave D and trimming, while V, J and clone size come from that table. The top ten hold 2.5% to 3% of the sample, which has some 350,000 clones, less than 90% seen once.

What was sequenced was PBMCs or T cells enriched from blood (not recorded which). The receptor was derived from a woman aged 30 to 39 who had recovered from COVID-19. The gene calls are TRBV5-1 and TRBJ2-1, with a possible D match to TRBD1 (5 bases). As DNA, the CDR3 is TGCGCCAGCAGCTTGGTTGTTTACGGCGACAGAGCGTACAATGAGCAGTTCTTC. Protein sequence: CASSLVVYGDRAYNEQFF.